Below are 22 T cell receptor beta chains sequenced from a single sample in a study of shared clonotypes between healthy human individuals. Using immunoSEQ multiplex PCR, the repertoire was profiled, and TCRdb retains in-frame clones only, with some absent. The sample has 950,000 to 1,100,000 clones; about 80% are singletons. Sequenced: memory CD4+ T cells from PBMCs. The sample's subset: CD45RA-negative fraction. The receptors were gathered from a man between 18 and 35 years old in good health. Some clones in this sample may be carry-over from other donors' samples.

The rearrangement uses TRBV7-2 and TRBJ1-1; no clear D. This CDR3 spans 14 amino acids. The germline gives CDR1 SGHTA, CDR2 FQGNSA. V was shortened by 2 bases and J by 3 bases, with 10 bases between the two germline ends. This CDR3 is CASSLNPMYTEAFF. CDR3 nucleotides: TGTGCCAGCAGCTTAAACCCGATGTACACTGAAGCTTTCTTT.

The chain recombines TRBV28 with TRBJ2-7, with D unclear. Per germline, CDR1 MDHEN and CDR2 SYDVKM. V dropped 6 bases and J dropped 3 bases, with 9 bases sitting between them. The CDR3 sequence is 12 residues long. The CDR3 nucleotides are TGTGCCAGCAGCATGCGCCTCTACGAGCAGTACTTC. It specifies CASSMRLYEQYF.

In the case of this clone: Given a much more abundant clone one base away, this may be a read error. This sample also contains other DNA sequences that code for the same CDR3. The chain uses TRBV6-1 and TRBJ1-1, with 8 bases that match TRBD1. This CDR3 region has 14 residues. The junction had 2 bases not matched to a gene; V was cut back by 4 bases and J by 1 base. Germline assignment: CDR1 MNHNS and CDR2 SASEGT. The CDR3 DNA follows: TGTGCCAGCAGTGTAACAGGGGGGAACACTGAAGCTTTCTTT. It translates to CASSVTGGNTEAFF.

The chain couples TRBV5-4 to TRBJ2-2; TRBD2 matches at 8 bases. V lost 0 bases, J lost 6 bases, and 7 bases stayed unmatched. The CDR3 has 16 residues. Germline V lookup: CDR1 SGHNT, CDR2 YYREEE (reference sequence). The CDR3 spells CASSLDPGREAGELFF. The DNA for the CDR3 is TGTGCCAGCAGCTTGGATCCCGGGAGGGAGGCCGGGGAGCTGTTTTTT.

This sequence joins TRBV5-1 and TRBJ2-7; 9 nucleotides line up with TRBD1. The CDR3 runs 14 residues. CDR1 is SGHRS and CDR2 is YFSETQ in the germline V gene. Trimming removed 4 bases from V and 6 bases from J; junction bases left unmatched: 8. CDR3 DNA sequence: TGCGCCAGCAGCAACCGGGACAGGGTTAGCGAGCAGTACTTC. Protein: CASSNRDRVSEQYF.

The chain uses TRBV5-4 and TRBJ1-6; no clear D gene. Trimming cost V 0 bases and J 8 bases, with 9 bases left between them. This CDR3 region has 14 residues. Germline values: CDR1 SGHNT, CDR2 YYREEE (reference sequence). In DNA, the CDR3 is TGTGCCAGCAGCTTGGACGGATCTTATTCACCCCTCCACTTT. Its translation is CASSLDGSYSPLHF.

This clone was seen only once. The V call is TRBV6-1, the J call TRBJ1-1, with no clear D. Germline CDR1 reads MNHNS; CDR2 reads SASEGT. This CDR3 spans 14 amino acids. V dropped 7 bases and J dropped 1 base, with 13 bases sitting between them. The CDR3 DNA is TGTGCCAGCATCGTCGGTTATAAGAACACTGAAGCTTTCTTT. The encoded protein is CASIVGYKNTEAFF.

The chain links TRBV6-5 to TRBJ2-3, with D maybe TRBD2 (5 bases). Trimming left V 6 bases short and J 2 bases short, with 12 bases between. Per germline, CDR1 MNHEY and CDR2 SVGAGI. The CDR3 totals 14 residues. The CDR3 DNA reads as TGTGCCAGCAGCGTGAACCGGGACACAGATACGCAGTATTTT. This sequence encodes CASSVNRDTDTQYF.

The chain combines TRBV7-9 with TRBJ1-2, with no clear D. The length of the CDR3 is 14 residues. Germline CDR1 SEHNR, CDR2 FQNEAQ (reference sequence). The V end was cut by 0 bases, the J end by 6 bases, with 11 bases between. The CDR3 region has the DNA TGTGCCAGCAGCTTAGCCGGACCCGTTAATGGCTACACCTTC. Protein: CASSLAGPVNGYTF.

The V and J genes are TRBV4-1 and TRBJ2-7; no firm D call. Germline CDR1 reads MGHRA; CDR2 reads YSYEKL. The CDR3 spans 15 residues. The V gene lost 6 bases and the J gene lost 0 bases, with 15 bases spanning the gap. The CDR3 here is CASRHFLDGSYEQYF. The CDR3 DNA follows: TGCGCCAGCAGGCACTTTCTGGACGGCTCCTACGAGCAGTACTTC.

The rearrangement links TRBV10-1 to TRBJ2-7; a possible D gene is TRBD2 (6 bases). The germline gives CDR1 WNHNN, CDR2 SYGVQD (reference sequence). V was cut by 6 bases and J by 6 bases, with 6 bases left in between. The CDR3 loop spans 10 amino acids. The CDR3 bases are TGCGCCAGCAGGGAGGGCGAGCAGTACTTC. It is translated as CASREGEQYF.

V gene TRBV5-1 combines with J gene TRBJ2-2; D is possibly TRBD2 (6 bases). The CDR3 is 17 residues long. V lost 6 bases and J 6 bases, leaving 24 bases between the germline ends. Germline-derived CDR1 and CDR2 are SGHRS and YFSETQ. CDR3 region: CASTLTAGYASPGELFF. Written as DNA, the CDR3 is TGCGCCAGCACCCTGACGGCGGGGTACGCCTCACCCGGGGAGCTGTTTTTT.

The chain has TRBV11-3 and TRBJ2-6; TRBD2 might be the D (6 bases). Trimming left V 5 bases short and J 18 bases short, with 29 bases between. CDR3 length: 16 amino acids. The germline V gene has CDR1 SGHNT and CDR2 YENEEA. CDR3 protein: CASSRESTKSGQRPTF. Here the CDR3 DNA reads TGTGCCAGCAGCCGGGAGTCGACAAAGTCGGGCCAACGTCCGACTTTC.

This chain links TRBV4-1 with TRBJ1-1; the match to TRBD1 covers 9 bases. The CDR3 has 12 residues. In germline, CDR1 is MGHRA, CDR2 YSYEKL. V shed 9 bases, J shed 11 bases, and the junction held 10 bases outside the gene matches. CDR3 sequence reads: CARQGARSDAFF. In DNA form, the CDR3 reads TGCGCCAGACAGGGGGCGAGGTCAGATGCTTTCTTT.

V is TRBV4-2 and J is TRBJ1-1; D unclear. Trimming removed 3 bases at V and 5 bases at J, with 7 bases between. The germline CDR1 and CDR2 sequences are LGHNA and YNFKEQ. The CDR3 is made up of 12 amino acids. The CDR3 bases are TGTGCCAGCAGCCAGGAAGCGACTGAAGCTTTCTTT. The encoded protein is CASSQEATEAFF.

This chain joins TRBV5-1 and TRBJ2-3; no definite D call. Germline CDR1 is SGHRS and CDR2 is YFSETQ. The CDR3 contains 14 residues. The V end was cut by 1 base, the J end by 0 bases, with 6 bases between. The CDR3 here is CASSLIPSTDTQYF. Written as DNA, the CDR3 is TGCGCCAGCAGCTTGATCCCTAGCACAGATACGCAGTATTTT.

The rearrangement links TRBV25-1 to TRBJ1-5; D not certain. This CDR3 spans 14 amino acids. Germline assignment: CDR1 MGHDK and CDR2 SYGVNS. V gave up 6 bases and J gave up 5 bases, with 14 bases separating them. Here the CDR3 reads CASRGPGMDQPQHF. The CDR3 DNA reads TGTGCCAGCAGGGGCCCGGGAATGGATCAGCCCCAGCATTTT.

This rearrangement joins TRBV11-2 to TRBJ2-4; 7 bases line up with TRBD1. The junction had 10 bases not matched to a gene; V was cut back by 5 bases and J by 9 bases. The CDR3 has 14 residues. Germline CDR1 reads SGHAT; CDR2 reads FQNNGV. The CDR3, as DNA: TGTGCCAGCAGCCGACAGGGCCGGGGTGTCATTCAGTACTTC. It encodes CASSRQGRGVIQYF.

This chain joins TRBV28 and TRBJ1-5, with D perhaps TRBD1 (5 bases). Germline values: CDR1 MDHEN, CDR2 SYDVKM. Trimming took 6 bases from V and 3 from J, leaving 9 bases between them. CDR3 length equals 13 residues. The CDR3 nucleotides read TGTGCCAGCAGACCGGGACTCAATCAGCCCCAGCATTTT. It yields the protein CASRPGLNQPQHF.

The chain links TRBV7-2 to TRBJ2-1, with 11 bases that match TRBD2. The CDR3 contains 16 residues. The V gene end was trimmed by 5 bases and the J gene end by 7 bases; junction bases not matched to a gene: 10. The germline gives CDR1 SGHTA, CDR2 FQGNSA. The CDR3 region is CASSPRGSGRGNEQFF. For the CDR3, the DNA is TGTGCCAGCAGCCCCCGGGGTAGCGGGAGGGGAAATGAGCAGTTCTTC. Filled out from reference TRBV7-2 and TRBJ2-1, the complete variable domain reads GAGVSQSPSNKVTEKGKDVELRCDPISGHTALYWYRQSLGQGLEFLIYFQGNSAPDKSGLPSDRFSAERTGGSVSTLTIQRTQQEDSAVYLCASSPRGSGRGNEQFFGPGTRLTVL.

The rearrangement joins TRBV2 to TRBJ2-2; D is perhaps TRBD1 (6 bases). The germline V gene has CDR1 SNHLY and CDR2 FYNNEI. The V gene lost 8 bases and the J gene lost 8 bases, with 21 bases spanning the gap. The CDR3 spans 15 residues. Here the CDR3 reads CASASGQGQAGELFF. As DNA, the CDR3 is TGTGCCAGCGCAAGTGGTCAGGGACAAGCTGGGGAGCTGTTTTTT. Looking up the rest from reference TRBV2 and TRBJ2-2 gives the full variable domain: EPEVTQTPSHQVTQMGQEVILRCVPISNHLYFYWYRQILGQKVEFLVSFYNNEISEKSEIFDDQFSVERPDGSNFTLKIRSTKLEDSAMYFCASASGQGQAGELFFGEGSRLTVL.

This chain connects TRBV29-1 to TRBJ2-3; D possibly uses TRBD1 or TRBD2 (5 bases each). From germline, CDR1 is SQVTM and CDR2 ANQGSEA. The CDR3 is 15 amino acids. The V end lost 6 bases, the J end lost 3 bases, and 19 bases lay between the germline ends. CDR3 sequence: CSVAKRGVGTDTQYF. The CDR3 DNA reads as TGCAGCGTGGCGAAGAGGGGCGTGGGAACAGATACGCAGTATTTT.